These 22 T cell receptor beta chains were all obtained from the same sample, sequenced in a study of blood T cell repertoires in COVID-19. Generated by immunoSEQ multiplex PCR, the TCRdb table keeps only in-frame clones and is missing some. The data hold roughly 100,000 clones, with around four fifths observed a single time. Sequences were obtained from peripheral blood. The receptors here all came from a man aged 40-49 years with active or convalescent COVID-19.

The chain has TRBV27 and TRBJ1-1; the match to TRBD1 covers 7 bases. The CDR3 consists of 14 residues. Germline values: CDR1 MNHEY, CDR2 SMNVEV (reference sequence). The J segment lost 1 base and the V segment lost 6 bases, leaving 5 bases of the junction unmatched. The CDR3 DNA follows: TGTGCCAGCAGACGACAGGGACCGAACACTGAAGCTTTCTTT. Its protein product is CASRRQGPNTEAFF.

This sequence joins TRBV19 and TRBJ2-3; 16 bases align to TRBD2. V lost 4 bases to trimming and J lost 5 bases; unmatched junction nucleotides: 9. Per germline, CDR1 LNHDA and CDR2 SQIVND (reference sequence). The CDR3 consists of 18 residues. The DNA for the CDR3 is TGTGCCAGTAGTAAAGGGACTAGCGGGGGGGCCTTGATAGATACGCAGTATTTT. Amino acids: CASSKGTSGGALIDTQYF.

The genes are TRBV5-6 and TRBJ1-2; D is possibly TRBD1 (6 bases). The CDR3 runs 15 residues. The germline V and J ends were trimmed by 0 bases and 4 bases, with 13 bases remaining between them. The germline gives CDR1 SGHDT, CDR2 YYEEEE. The CDR3, as DNA: TGTGCCAGCAGCTTGGGTGGGGGCCCCGGCTATGGCTACACCTTC. The encoded protein is CASSLGGGPGYGYTF.

This clone was counted only a few times. The V and J genes are TRBV13 and TRBJ2-1; 8 nucleotides line up with TRBD2. The CDR3 contains 14 residues. The J segment lost 10 bases and the V segment lost 8 bases, leaving 13 bases of the junction unmatched. CDR1 is PRHDT, CDR2 FYEKMQ, per germline (reference sequence). The CDR3 DNA sequence: TGTGCCAGCTTCAGAGCGGGGGACGCCAGGGAGCAGTTCTTC. Translating it yields CASFRAGDAREQFF.

The chain joins TRBV3-1 (or the pseudogene TRBV3-2) to TRBJ1-2, with D perhaps TRBD1 (5 bases). Between the trimmed V and J ends, which lost 0 bases and 7 bases, there was a span of 15 bases. This CDR3 comprises 15 residues. Germline V gives CDR1 LGHDT, CDR2 YNNKEL (reference sequence). The CDR3 region has the DNA TGTGCCAGCAGCCAAGAGTTAGGCAGGGAATCTGGCTACACCTTC. Its protein is CASSQELGRESGYTF.

This clone was counted between two and nine times. For the CDR3, the DNA is TGTGCCAGCAGCAAAGCGCCCAGGGGGTACACCTACGAGCAGTACTTC. This codes for CASSKAPRGYTYEQYF. The chain uses TRBV21-1 and TRBJ2-7; the DNA was not compared with TRBD1, the D call given in the table. TRBV21-1 is classified as a pseudogene. CDR3 length: 16 amino acids.

The rearrangement links TRBV3-1 (or the pseudogene TRBV3-2) to TRBJ1-1; D gene unclear. This CDR3 has 13 residues. Germline V lookup: CDR1 LGHDT, CDR2 YNNKEL (reference sequence). Trimming left V 4 bases short and J 4 bases short, with 10 bases between. The CDR3, as DNA: TGTGCCAGCAGCCCGCACAGCGGCACTGAAGCTTTCTTT. This sequence encodes CASSPHSGTEAFF.

The sample holds one count of this clone. The chain uses TRBV7-9 and TRBJ2-3, with a possible D match to TRBD1 (6 bases). Per germline, CDR1 SEHNR and CDR2 FQNEAQ (reference sequence). The CDR3 spans 14 residues. Trimming cost V 7 bases and J 6 bases, with 17 bases left between them. Here the CDR3 reads CASNILDRRDTQYF. The CDR3 region has the DNA TGTGCCAGCAACATCCTAGACAGGAGGGATACGCAGTATTTT.

This clone was recorded once. The chain's CDR3 is CASSQRQGRSANNEQFF. For the CDR3, the DNA is TGTGCCAGCAGTCAGAGACAGGGCAGAAGCGCTAACAATGAGCAGTTCTTC. The J gene is TRBJ2-1, the V gene TRBV6-6; 7 nucleotides agree with TRBD1. Looked up from germline, CDR1 is MNHNY and CDR2 is SVGAGI (reference sequence). The CDR3 consists of 17 residues. V dropped 5 bases and J dropped 5; count of bases not matched to a gene: 15.

The rearrangement joins TRBV19 to TRBJ2-5; D is unresolved. The length of the CDR3 is 13 residues. Trimming removed 5 bases at V and 6 bases at J, with 13 bases between. The germline V gene encodes CDR1 LNHDA and CDR2 SQIVND (reference sequence). The CDR3 is CASSENGLQTQYF. Written as DNA, the CDR3 is TGTGCCAGTAGTGAAAACGGGTTACAGACCCAGTACTTC. Full variable domain (rest looked up from reference TRBV19 and TRBJ2-5): DGGITQSPKYLFRKEGQNVTLSCEQNLNHDAMYWYRQDPGQGLRLIYYSQIVNDFQKGDIAEGYSVSREKKESFPLTVTSAQKNPTAFYLCASSENGLQTQYFGPGTRLLVL.

This chain connects TRBV29-1 to TRBJ1-2, with D tentatively TRBD1 (5 bases). The CDR3 runs to 12 residues. Germline lookup yields CDR1 SQVTM and CDR2 ANQGSEA. CDR3 nucleotide sequence: TGCACGGAGGGGTCCCCTGGCTATGGCTACACCTTC. Encoded protein: CTEGSPGYGYTF.

The V call is TRBV24-1, the J call TRBJ1-1; D is perhaps TRBD1 (6 bases). Trimming shortened V by 7 bases and J by 0 bases, and 8 bases separated the two germline ends. The CDR3 has 13 residues. Germline values: CDR1 KGHDR, CDR2 SFDVKD. The CDR3 here is CATSDRMNTEAFF. Here the CDR3 DNA reads TGTGCCACCAGCGACAGGATGAACACTGAAGCTTTCTTT.

V and J are TRBV12-3 or TRBV12-4 and TRBJ1-2; D unresolved. The CDR3 is made up of 11 amino acids. Trimming pared 6 bases from V and 3 bases from J, leaving 5 bases between. CDR3 DNA: TGTGCCAGCAGCCGTTACTATGGCTACACCTTC. It encodes CASSRYYGYTF.

CDR3 residues: CASSPEGREQFF. The CDR3 DNA sequence: TGTGCCAGCAGCCCGGAAGGGAGGGAGCAGTTCTTC. This sequence joins TRBV4-2 and TRBJ2-1; perhaps TRBD2 as D (6 bases). Trimming stripped 4 bases from V and 10 bases from J, with 11 bases between. The CDR3 sequence is 12 residues long. Germline assignment: CDR1 LGHNA and CDR2 YNFKEQ.

The gene calls are TRBV3-1 (or the pseudogene TRBV3-2) and TRBJ1-4, with 11 bases that match TRBD1. The ends lost 1 base at V and 3 bases at J; junction bases unmatched: 4. The germline gives CDR1 LGHDT, CDR2 YNNKEL (reference sequence). This CDR3 is 17 amino acids long. CDR3 sequence (DNA): TGTGCCAGCAGCCAAGTGGACAGGGGGCTGTCTAATGAAAAACTGTTTTTT. Its protein is CASSQVDRGLSNEKLFF.

This clone was counted a single time. This CDR3 is missing its conserved last phenylalanine or tryptophan, likely due to a read error. The DNA is left out, because the CDR3 cannot be placed on it with certainty; the CDR3 is given as TCRdb lists it. The rearrangement links TRBV1 to TRBJ1-1; the D call in the table, TRBD1, was not verified against the DNA. TRBV1 is annotated as a pseudogene. The CDR3 is 14 residues long, counting both termini. The CDR3 reads CTSSQDLVTLSIVE.

The chain employs TRBV3-1 (or the pseudogene TRBV3-2) and TRBJ1-2; 8 bases align to TRBD1. This CDR3 comprises 13 residues. After removal of 7 bases from V and 4 bases from J, the junction contained 5 bases not matched to a gene. In germline, CDR1 is LGHDT, CDR2 YNNKEL (reference sequence). CDR3 DNA: TGTGCCAGCAACGACAGGGGACGCTATGGCTACACCTTC. It encodes CASNDRGRYGYTF.

The V call is TRBV27, the J call TRBJ1-6; possibly TRBD1 for D (6 bases). V was clipped by 2 bases and J by 10 bases, with 9 bases between them. The V gene's germline CDR1 is MNHEY and CDR2 SMNVEV (reference sequence). The CDR3 has 13 amino acids. This CDR3 is CASSLVGQSPLHF. CDR3 nucleotides: TGTGCCAGCAGTTTAGTGGGACAATCACCCCTCCACTTT.

This clone was observed a handful of times. The chain recombines TRBV7-3 with TRBJ2-1; a weak D match, TRBD2 (7 bases). Between the trimmed V and J ends, which lost 5 bases and 3 bases, there was a span of 26 bases. The CDR3 length is 19 residues. CDR1 and CDR2 from the germline V gene are SGHTA and FQGTGA. CDR3 loop: CASSPSDRRGGVIYNEQFF. The DNA for the CDR3 is TGTGCCAGCAGCCCCAGCGATAGAAGGGGGGGCGTGATCTACAATGAGCAGTTCTTC.

The chain couples TRBV5-1 to TRBJ2-1, with TRBD1 identical over 7 bases. J was trimmed by 0 bases and V by 4 bases; bases with no gene match: 4. Germline V gives CDR1 SGHRS, CDR2 YFSETQ. The CDR3 length is 15 residues. The CDR3 loop reads CASSRDSGSYNEQFF. Here the CDR3 DNA reads TGCGCCAGCAGCCGGGACAGTGGCTCCTACAATGAGCAGTTCTTC.

This clone was detected only once. This chain links TRBV7-3 with TRBJ2-1, with TRBD2 identical over 7 bases. V gave up 1 base and J gave up 2 bases; unmatched junction bases: 2. The CDR3 extends over 15 amino acids. Germline V lookup: CDR1 SGHTA, CDR2 FQGTGA. The CDR3 here is CASSLNGLAYNEQFF. CDR3 bases: TGTGCCAGCAGCTTAAACGGACTAGCCTACAATGAGCAGTTCTTC.

The V gene is TRBV18, the J gene TRBJ1-5; D might be TRBD1 (5 bases). Trimming took off 2 bases at V and 4 bases at J, with 9 bases between the two ends. This CDR3 has 14 residues. Germline V CDR1 and CDR2: KGHSH, LQKENI. Here the CDR3 reads CASSPNGGNQPQHF. The CDR3 DNA is TGTGCCAGCTCACCAAACGGGGGTAATCAGCCCCAGCATTTT.